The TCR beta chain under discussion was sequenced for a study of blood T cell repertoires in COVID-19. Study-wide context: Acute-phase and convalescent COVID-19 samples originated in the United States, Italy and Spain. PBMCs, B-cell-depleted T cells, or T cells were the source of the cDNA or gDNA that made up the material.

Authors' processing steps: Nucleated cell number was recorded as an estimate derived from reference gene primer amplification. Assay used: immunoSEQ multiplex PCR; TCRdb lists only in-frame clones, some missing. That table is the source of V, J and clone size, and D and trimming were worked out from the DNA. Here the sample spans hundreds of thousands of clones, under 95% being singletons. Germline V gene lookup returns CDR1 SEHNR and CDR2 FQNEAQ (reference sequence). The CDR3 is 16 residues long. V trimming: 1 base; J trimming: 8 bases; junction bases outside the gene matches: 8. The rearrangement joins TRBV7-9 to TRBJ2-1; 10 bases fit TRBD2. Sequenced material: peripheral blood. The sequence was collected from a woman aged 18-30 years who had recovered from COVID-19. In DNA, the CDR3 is TGTGCCAGCAGCTTAGTCCCTAGCGGGGGTGATGATGAGCAGTTCTTC. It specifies CASSLVPSGGDDEQFF.